Below are 2 T cell receptor beta chains sequenced from a single sample in a study of control samples from healthy donors and cancer patients. Libraries were prepared by immunoSEQ multiplex PCR; TCRdb keeps only in-frame clonotypes and omits some of them. Altogether around 120,000 clones are present, roughly nine tenths being singletons, with the ten largest covering 1% to 1.4%. The specimen was PBMCs. Source of these receptors: a woman aged 45-59 years with colorectal cancer.

V is TRBV29-1 and J is TRBJ2-7, with 11 bases fitting TRBD1. The CDR3 has 14 amino acids. Trimming removed 7 bases from V and 2 bases from J; junction bases left unmatched: 7. Germline V gene sequence: CDR1 SQVTM, CDR2 ANQGSEA. The CDR3 bases are TGCAGCGCTTATCCGGGACAGGGGGCCTACGAGCAGTACTTC. It encodes CSAYPGQGAYEQYF.

The rearrangement uses TRBV6-5 and TRBJ1-4; 10 bases agree with TRBD1. V lost 6 bases, J lost 8 bases, and 9 bases stayed unmatched. There are 15 residues in the CDR3. The germline V gene encodes CDR1 MNHEY and CDR2 SVGAGI. The CDR3 DNA sequence: TGTGCCAGCAGCCTAGAGGACAGGGGGGAGGAAAAACTGTTTTTT. It yields the protein CASSLEDRGEEKLFF.